This TCR beta chain comes out of a study of blood T cell repertoires in COVID-19. Study context: COVID-19 samples collected from the United States, Italy and Spain covered acute and convalescent phases. T cells, B-cell-depleted T cells, or PBMCs provided the cDNA or gDNA that served as material.

The V gene's germline CDR1 is SGDLS and CDR2 YYNGEE. V dropped 3 bases and J dropped 4 bases, with 19 bases sitting between them. The CDR3 runs to 17 residues. In the authors' methods: Using reference gene primer amplification, nucleated cell counts were estimated. Sequencing was performed with immunoSEQ multiplex PCR; in TCRdb, only in-frame clones are kept and a portion is missing. The V and J calls and the clone size are those of that table, but D and trimming were determined from the DNA. The data contain some 220,000 clones, under 90% of them seen just once; the ten biggest clones take up 5.1%. This chain connects TRBV9 to TRBJ2-2; a possible D gene is TRBD1 (5 bases). This clonotype was obtained from a woman aged 60 to 75 who had recovered from COVID-19. The sample consisted of peripheral blood. In nucleotides, the CDR3 is TGTGCCAGCAGCGCCCTACGACAAGGGGCACTCACCGGGGAGCTGTTTTTT. Amino acid sequence: CASSALRQGALTGELFF.